This T cell receptor (beta chain) is from a study of blood T cell repertoires in COVID-19. Study in general: The analysed material was cDNA or gDNA that came from T cells, B-cell-depleted T cells, or PBMCs.

This clone was seen a single time. This CDR3 has 12 residues. In germline, CDR1 is SNHLY, CDR2 FYNNEI. V gave up 4 bases and J gave up 6 bases, with 7 bases separating them. Produced via immunoSEQ multiplex PCR; TCRdb's table is partial and in-frame only. The sample lists some 320,000 clones, nearly 90% seen once, with 11% in the top ten. A Seattle source enrolled patients during active infection and followed them longitudinally. The sequencing input was peripheral blood. The TCR comes from a woman aged 30 to 39 with COVID-19, enrolled during active disease. The chain is built from TRBV2 and TRBJ1-5; no clear D. CDR3 in amino acids: CASSGEAQPQHF. The CDR3, as DNA: TGTGCCAGCAGTGGAGAGGCTCAGCCCCAGCATTTT.